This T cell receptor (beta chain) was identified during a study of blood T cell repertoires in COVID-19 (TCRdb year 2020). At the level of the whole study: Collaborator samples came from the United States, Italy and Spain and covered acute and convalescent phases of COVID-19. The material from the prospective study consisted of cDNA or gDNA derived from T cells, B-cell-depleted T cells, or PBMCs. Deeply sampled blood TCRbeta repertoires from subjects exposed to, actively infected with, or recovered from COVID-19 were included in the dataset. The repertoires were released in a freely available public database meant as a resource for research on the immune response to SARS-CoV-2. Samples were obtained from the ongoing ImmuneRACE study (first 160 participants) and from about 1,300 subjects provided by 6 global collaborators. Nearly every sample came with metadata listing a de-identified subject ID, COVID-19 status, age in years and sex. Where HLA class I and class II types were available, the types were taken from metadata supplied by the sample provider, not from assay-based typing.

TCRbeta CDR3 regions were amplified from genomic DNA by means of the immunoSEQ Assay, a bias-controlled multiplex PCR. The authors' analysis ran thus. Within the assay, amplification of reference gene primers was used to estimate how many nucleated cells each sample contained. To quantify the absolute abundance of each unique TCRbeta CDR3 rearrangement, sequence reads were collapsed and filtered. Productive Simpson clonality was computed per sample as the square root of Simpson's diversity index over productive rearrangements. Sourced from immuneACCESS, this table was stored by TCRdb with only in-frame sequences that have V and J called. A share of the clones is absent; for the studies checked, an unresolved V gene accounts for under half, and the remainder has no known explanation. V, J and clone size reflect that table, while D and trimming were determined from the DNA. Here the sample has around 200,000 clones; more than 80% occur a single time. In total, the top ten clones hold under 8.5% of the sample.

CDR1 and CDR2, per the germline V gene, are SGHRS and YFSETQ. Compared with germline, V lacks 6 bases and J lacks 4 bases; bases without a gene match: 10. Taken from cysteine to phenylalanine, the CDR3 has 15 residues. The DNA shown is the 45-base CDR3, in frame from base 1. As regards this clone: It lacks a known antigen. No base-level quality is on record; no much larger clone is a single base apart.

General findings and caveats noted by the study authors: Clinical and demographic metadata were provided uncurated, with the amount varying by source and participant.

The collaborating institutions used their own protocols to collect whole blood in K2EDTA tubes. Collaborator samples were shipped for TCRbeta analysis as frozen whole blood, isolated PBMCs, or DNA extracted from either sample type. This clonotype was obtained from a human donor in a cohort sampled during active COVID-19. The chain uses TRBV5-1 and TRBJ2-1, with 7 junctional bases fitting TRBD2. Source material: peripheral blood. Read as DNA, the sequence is TGCGCCAGCACCCCAGCGGGGAGATTTTACAATGAGCAGTTCTTC. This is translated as CASTPAGRFYNEQFF. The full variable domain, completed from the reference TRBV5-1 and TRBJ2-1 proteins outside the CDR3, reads KAGVTQTPRYLIKTRGQQVTLSCSPISGHRSVSWYQQTPGQGLQFLFEYFSETQRNKGNFPGRFSGRQFSNSRSEMNVSTLELGDSALYLCASTPAGRFYNEQFFGPGTRLTVL.